This is a list of T cell receptor beta chains from one sample in a study of cytomegalovirus exposure and HLA in healthy donors. Sequencing was performed with immunoSEQ multiplex PCR; in TCRdb, only in-frame clones are kept and a portion is missing. This sample yields 120,000 to 150,000 clones, of which approximately 70% are seen a single time; approximately 14% belongs to the top ten. Sequencing was done on a sample of PBMCs. The source of these receptors is a human donor in good health. The CDR3 runs from the conserved cysteine through the conserved F or W. D genes are given only for firm matches. Clone size is shown for a subset of rows, as once, few, many or a class of expanded clone.

clone_size d_call j_call v_call cdr3_aa cdr3_nt
NA TRBD2 TRBJ2-2 TRBV15 CAVAGGRYTGELFF TGTGCCGTGGCGGGGGGGCGGTACACCGGGGAGCTGTTTTTT
few TRBD2 TRBJ2-1 TRBV9 CASGGVNEQFF TGTGCCAGCGGGGGGGTTAATGAGCAGTTCTTC
once TRBD1 TRBJ2-1 TRBV10-1 CASSPGRGGTYNEQFF TGCGCCAGCAGCCCCGGTAGAGGGGGCACCTACAATGAGCAGTTCTTC
NA TRBD2 TRBJ2-5 TRBV9 CASSATGGAAQYF TGTGCCAGCAGCGCTACCGGGGGGGCGGCCCAGTACTTC
once TRBD1 TRBJ2-7 TRBV27 CASGQGRFYEQYF TGTGCCAGCGGACAGGGTAGATTCTACGAGCAGTACTTC
NA NA TRBJ1-6 TRBV5-1 CASSLEGDSPLHF TGCGCCAGCAGCTTGGAGGGGGATTCACCCCTCCACTTT
NA TRBD1 TRBJ1-4 TRBV27 CASSRTGGSEKLFF TGTGCCAGCAGCCGGACAGGGGGTAGTGAAAAACTGTTTTTT
NA NA TRBJ1-3 TRBV9 CASSAHQVAGLSGNTIYF TGTGCCAGCAGCGCCCACCAGGTTGCAGGGCTATCTGGAAACACCATATATTTT
few NA TRBJ2-3 TRBV2 CASRLDTVRSTDTQYF TGTGCCAGCAGACTAGACACCGTCCGGTCCACAGATACGCAGTATTTT
NA NA TRBJ2-5 TRBV2 CASTNFQETQYF TGTGCCAGCACAAACTTCCAAGAGACCCAGTACTTC
few NA TRBJ1-3 TRBV11-2 CASSRGTATGNTIYF TGTGCCAGCAGCCGGGGGACTGCTACTGGAAACACCATATATTTT
NA TRBD1 TRBJ1-5 TRBV27 CASRQQGDIQPQHF TGTGCCAGCAGACAACAGGGGGATATTCAGCCCCAGCATTTT
NA NA TRBJ1-2 TRBV19 CASSIEGTGLYGYTF TGTGCCAGTAGTATCGAGGGAACAGGGCTTTATGGCTACACCTTC
NA TRBD2 TRBJ2-3 TRBV6-6 CASQGRGNTDTQYF TGTGCCAGCCAAGGGAGGGGCAACACAGATACGCAGTATTTT
few NA TRBJ2-5 TRBV30 CAWNRGGVGEQYF TGTGCCTGGAACAGGGGAGGAGTGGGTGAGCAGTACTTC
few NA TRBJ1-1 TRBV4-1 CASSHRDPNTEAFF TGCGCCAGCAGCCACAGGGATCCGAACACTGAAGCTTTCTTT
NA NA TRBJ2-2 TRBV14 CASSQDLLESGELFF TGTGCCAGCAGCCAAGACTTACTAGAGTCCGGGGAGCTGTTTTTT
few NA TRBJ2-5 TRBV2 CATAGQETQYF TGTGCCACCGCGGGGCAAGAGACCCAGTACTTC
NA TRBD1 TRBJ2-7 TRBV5-4 CASTPGQGIDEQYF TGTGCCAGCACCCCGGGACAGGGGATCGACGAGCAGTACTTC
once NA TRBJ2-7 TRBV2 CASSETRGGSLYEQYF TGTGCCAGCAGTGAAACGAGAGGGGGTTCGTTGTACGAGCAGTACTTC
NA NA TRBJ2-1 TRBV19 CASSMATQRLVLLGEQFF TGTGCCAGTAGTATGGCTACACAGCGACTAGTGCTCTTGGGTGAGCAGTTCTTC
NA NA TRBJ2-1 TRBV7-6 CASSLESGNEQFF TGTGCCAGCAGCTTAGAGTCGGGGAATGAGCAGTTCTTC
few NA TRBJ2-5 TRBV5-4 CASSLDLVRETQYF TGTGCCAGCAGCTTGGATCTAGTGCGAGAGACCCAGTACTTC